This TCR beta chain derives from a study of CD8 T cells in Susac syndrome. Study outcomes and limitations: The TCR sequencing and HLA analysis in the study involved a relatively small number of individuals, as the study acknowledged.

Germline V gene lookup returns CDR1 SQVTM and CDR2 ANQGSEA. The CDR3 loop spans 11 amino acids. V dropped 7 bases and J dropped 3 bases, with 9 bases sitting between them. Roughly 0.45 to 1 ug RNA was reverse transcribed with random hexamers. MiXCR was run by TCRdb on the immunoSEQ multiplex PCR reads, yielding one entry per CDR3 protein. This table has about 180,000 distinct CDR3 sequences, 95% appearing once. For this clonotype: The target antigen is unknown.

Patients with stable or active relapsing-remitting disease, all of them treatment-naive, made up the multiple sclerosis controls. It was negative isolation that provided the CD8+ and CD4+ T cells, whereas TEMRA cells were enriched by FACS. The V and J genes are TRBV29-1 and TRBJ1-2; D might be TRBD1 (6 bases). Sequenced material: CD8+ T cells from PBMCs. This receptor was taken from a human donor with multiple sclerosis. The CDR3 DNA follows: TGCAGCGCACGGACAGACTATGGCTACACCTTC. It encodes CSARTDYGYTF.